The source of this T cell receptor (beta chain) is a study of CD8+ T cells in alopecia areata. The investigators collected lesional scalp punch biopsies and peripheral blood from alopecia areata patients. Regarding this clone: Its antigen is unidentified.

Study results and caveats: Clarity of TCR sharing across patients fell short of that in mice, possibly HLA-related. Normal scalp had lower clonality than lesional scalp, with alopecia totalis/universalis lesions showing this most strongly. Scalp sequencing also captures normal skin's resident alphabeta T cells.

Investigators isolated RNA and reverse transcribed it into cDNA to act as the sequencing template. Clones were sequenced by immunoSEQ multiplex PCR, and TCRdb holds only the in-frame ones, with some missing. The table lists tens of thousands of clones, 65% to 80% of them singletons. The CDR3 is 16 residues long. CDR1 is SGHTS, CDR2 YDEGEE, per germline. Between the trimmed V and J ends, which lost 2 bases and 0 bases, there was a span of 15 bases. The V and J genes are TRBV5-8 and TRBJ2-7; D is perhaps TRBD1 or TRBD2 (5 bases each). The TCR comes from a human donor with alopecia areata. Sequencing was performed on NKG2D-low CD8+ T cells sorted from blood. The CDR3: CASSLHRDRSSYEQYF. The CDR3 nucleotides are TGTGCCAGCAGCTTACACCGGGACCGAAGCTCCTACGAGCAGTACTTC.